One and the same sample provided the 10 T cell receptor beta chains below, sequenced in a study of cytotoxic CD8 clonotypes in ibrutinib-treated CLL. Assay used: immunoSEQ multiplex PCR; TCRdb lists only in-frame clones, some missing. The sample shows about 89,000 clones, around 73% of them seen only once. The sample was PBMCs, taken after 12 months of ibrutinib treatment. These receptors came from a human donor with chronic lymphocytic leukemia.

The CDR3 sequence: CASRRNYEQYF. DNA of the CDR3: TGTGCCAGCCGTAGGAACTACGAGCAGTACTTC. The V call is TRBV25-1, the J call TRBJ2-7; no firm D call. V lost 8 bases, J lost 3 bases, and 8 bases lay in between. This CDR3 contains 11 residues. Germline CDR1 MGHDK, CDR2 SYGVNS.

The rearrangement joins TRBV6-6 to TRBJ1-5; 8 positions agree with TRBD1. The V gene's germline CDR1 is MNHNY and CDR2 SVGAGI (reference sequence). Trimming took 5 bases from V and 1 from J; bases not matched to a gene: 4. The CDR3 is 15 residues long. CDR3 protein: CASSEDRVSNQPQHF. The DNA of the CDR3 is TGTGCCAGCAGTGAGGACAGGGTCAGCAATCAGCCCCAGCATTTT.

This sequence joins TRBV5-1 and TRBJ2-2; 9 bases align to TRBD2. The CDR3 is 18 amino acids. Trimming removed 5 bases from V and 0 bases from J; junction bases left unmatched: 11. Germline CDR1 and CDR2: SGHRS and YFSETQ. Here the CDR3 reads CASSNIGLAPTNTGELFF. The DNA of the CDR3 is TGCGCCAGCAGTAATATAGGACTAGCGCCTACGAACACCGGGGAGCTGTTTTTT.

This clone was counted many times. The V and J genes are TRBV5-1 and TRBJ2-5, with D perhaps TRBD1 (7 bases). The germline gives CDR1 SGHRS, CDR2 YFSETQ. The V end lost 2 bases, the J end lost 1 base, and 12 bases lay between the germline ends. The CDR3 contains 15 residues. In DNA form, the CDR3 reads TGCGCCAGCAGCTTTGTCCAGGGGGGCCAAGAGACCCAGTACTTC. The encoded protein is CASSFVQGGQETQYF.

This chain's CDR3 is CAWSGQGNSPLHF. The CDR3 nucleotides are TGTGCCTGGAGTGGTCAGGGGAATTCACCCCTCCACTTT. The chain joins TRBV30 to TRBJ1-6; D possibly corresponds to TRBD1 (6 bases). Germline values: CDR1 GTSNPN, CDR2 SVGIG (reference sequence). V lost 1 base and J 7 bases, leaving 8 bases between the germline ends. The CDR3 has 13 residues.

This CDR3 is CASTPVGISSYEQYF. The CDR3 DNA is TGTGCCAGCACCCCTGTAGGCATTAGCTCCTACGAGCAGTACTTC. V gene TRBV6-1 combines with J gene TRBJ2-7; D not certain. Germline V gene data show CDR1 as MNHNS and CDR2 as SASEGT. V shed 7 bases and J shed 0 bases, with 16 bases lying between them. There are 15 residues in the CDR3.

This chain connects TRBV7-9 to TRBJ2-7, with a possible D match to TRBD2 (5 bases). The CDR3 sequence is 13 residues long. Trimming took 1 base from V and 5 from J, leaving 9 bases between them. The germline V gene encodes CDR1 SEHNR and CDR2 FQNEAQ (reference sequence). This CDR3 reads CASSLDSGDEQYF. CDR3 nucleotides: TGTGCCAGCAGCTTAGATTCCGGGGACGAGCAGTACTTC.

J is TRBJ1-1 and V is TRBV6-5, with a possible D match to TRBD1 (5 bases). Germline lookup yields CDR1 MNHEY and CDR2 SVGAGI. Trimming took 8 bases from V and 3 from J, leaving 13 bases between them. The CDR3 runs to 13 residues. CDR3: CASRRGKYTEAFF. In DNA, the CDR3 is TGTGCCAGCCGGCGGGGGAAATACACTGAAGCTTTCTTT.

The CDR3: CASSPRAGSGETQYF. Here the CDR3 DNA reads TGTGCCAGCAGCCCGAGGGCAGGTAGTGGGGAGACCCAGTACTTC. J is TRBJ2-5 and V is TRBV7-2, with D perhaps matching TRBD2 (5 bases). The germline V gene encodes CDR1 SGHTA and CDR2 FQGNSA. There are 15 residues in the CDR3. Trimming stripped 5 bases from V and 5 bases from J, with 18 bases between.

The chain recombines TRBV6-4 with TRBJ1-1, with 7 bases that match TRBD1. This CDR3 comprises 14 residues. J lost 4 bases, V lost 6 bases, and 8 bases had no gene match. CDR1 is MRHNA, CDR2 SNTAGT, per germline. The CDR3 nucleotides read TGTGCCAGCAGCCCAGGGGGGGACGGCACTGAAGCTTTCTTT. This translates into CASSPGGDGTEAFF.